The 27 T cell receptor beta chains below all came from one sample that was sequenced in a study of neurological immune-mediated disorders. TCRdb reprocessed the 5' RACE reads with MiXCR, giving one entry per CDR3 protein. The data show under 70,000 distinct CDR3 sequences, with around 3.5% seen just once and more than 2.5% held by the top ten. Sequenced sample: PBMCs. The source of these receptors is a woman in her twenties or thirties with multiple sclerosis.

In its sample, this clonotype was seen many times. Here the CDR3 DNA reads TGCGCCACCGCCCGGCGGGAGGGGTATGAGCAGTTCTTC. Translation gives CATARREGYEQFF. The gene calls are TRBV5-1 and TRBJ2-1, with 9 bases identical to TRBD2. The CDR3 covers 13 residues. Germline assignment: CDR1 SGHRS and CDR2 YFSETQ. Trimming removed 9 bases from V and 8 bases from J; junction bases left unmatched: 9.

At least ten counts were recorded for this clonotype. This chain links TRBV20-1 with TRBJ1-4; unclear D gene. CDR3 length equals 14 residues. The germline CDR1 and CDR2 sequences are DFQATT and SNEGSKA (reference sequence). V shed 6 bases and J shed 3 bases, with 14 bases lying between them. The CDR3 region is CSASLGAANEKLFF. Written as DNA, the CDR3 is TGCAGTGCCAGTCTGGGTGCCGCTAATGAAAAACTGTTTTTT.

The sample holds many counts of this clonotype. This sequence joins TRBV5-1 and TRBJ1-5; D is unresolved. V dropped 2 bases and J dropped 0 bases, with 3 bases sitting between them. The length of the CDR3 is 13 residues. Looked up from germline, CDR1 is SGHRS and CDR2 is YFSETQ. The CDR3 reads CASSFDSNQPQHF. The CDR3 coding sequence is TGCGCCAGCAGCTTCGATAGCAATCAGCCCCAGCATTTT. The complete variable domain, with remaining parts taken from reference TRBV5-1 and TRBJ1-5, reads KAGVTQTPRYLIKTRGQQVTLSCSPISGHRSVSWYQQTPGQGLQFLFEYFSETQRNKGNFPGRFSGRQFSNSRSEMNVSTLELGDSALYLCASSFDSNQPQHFGDGTRLSIL.

The sample holds many counts of this clonotype. The chain uses TRBV7-9 and TRBJ1-1, with TRBD1 as a possible D gene (5 bases). This CDR3 is 15 amino acids long. In germline, CDR1 is SEHNR, CDR2 FQNEAQ (reference sequence). Trimming shortened V by 5 bases and J by 1 base, and 14 bases separated the two germline ends. CDR3 residues: CASSLPRVGNTEAFF. In DNA form, the CDR3 reads TGTGCCAGCAGCCTCCCCAGGGTTGGGAACACTGAAGCTTTCTTT.

This clonotype has only a few counts. Just one base apart from a much larger clone, this may be a read error. The rearrangement uses TRBV10-1 and TRBJ1-4, with TRBD1 as a possible D gene (5 bases). The ends were cut back, 2 bases at V and 6 bases at J, with 10 bases in the middle. The CDR3 extends over 14 amino acids. CDR1 is WNHNN, CDR2 SYGVQD, per germline (reference sequence). DNA of the CDR3: TGCGCCAGCAGTGAGACAGGTACCGATGAAAAACTGTTTTTT. Protein sequence: CASSETGTDEKLFF.

This sequence joins TRBV5-1 and TRBJ1-1; D not resolved. V lost 4 bases, J lost 2 bases, and 15 bases lay in between. There are 15 residues in the CDR3. Germline V gene lookup returns CDR1 SGHRS and CDR2 YFSETQ. The CDR3 sequence is CASSPAGERNTEAFF. CDR3 nucleotides: TGCGCCAGCAGCCCCGCCGGAGAGAGAAACACTGAAGCTTTCTTT.

This clonotype came up many times. This chain joins TRBV9 and TRBJ2-7; TRBD1 matches 7 bases. The germline V gene encodes CDR1 SGDLS and CDR2 YYNGEE. CDR3 length equals 14 residues. The V segment lost 4 bases and the J segment 7 bases; nucleotides outside the gene matches: 11. The CDR3 DNA is TGTGCCAGCAGCCATGGACAGGCCAGGGATGAGCAGTACTTC. Amino acid sequence: CASSHGQARDEQYF.

This clonotype has ten or more counts. The chain has TRBV20-1 and TRBJ2-1, with a weak D call TRBD1 (5 bases). CDR1 and CDR2 from the germline V gene are DFQATT and SNEGSKA (reference sequence). The CDR3 totals 12 residues. Trimming stripped 5 bases from V and 7 bases from J, with 12 bases between. The CDR3 DNA sequence: TGCAGTGCTTCCCGACAGCTGAATGAGCAGTTCTTC. As protein: CSASRQLNEQFF.

CDR3 coding DNA: TGTGCCAGTAGTGGGACCCCTTATAGCAATCAGCCCCAGCATTTT. Its translation: CASSGTPYSNQPQHF. The gene calls are TRBV19 and TRBJ1-5; a weak D match, TRBD1 (5 bases). V was shortened by 5 bases and J by 0 bases, with 11 bases between the two germline ends. CDR3 size: 15 residues. Per the germline V gene, CDR1 is LNHDA and CDR2 is SQIVND (reference sequence).

This clonotype has a handful of counts. Being one base from a much bigger clone, this may be a read error. Given the absence of the conserved phenylalanine or tryptophan at the CDR3 end, a read error is likely. The rearrangement uses TRBV20-1 and TRBJ2-4; D is unresolved. The CDR3 runs to 11 residues. Trimming took off 6 bases at V and 9 bases at J, with 12 bases between the two ends. CDR1 and CDR2 from the germline V gene are DFQATT and SNEGSKA (reference sequence). CDR3 region: CSAAPESIQYI. CDR3 coding DNA: TGCAGTGCCGCCCCGGAAAGCATTCAGTACATC.

This clonotype has a handful of counts. Germline is not matched at one junction end, which may reflect a read error. The CDR3 loop reads CASSPPTGSNQPQNF. The CDR3 DNA sequence: TGTGCCAGCTCACCACCGACAGGGTCGAATCAGCCCCAGAATTTT. The chain recombines TRBV18 with TRBJ1-5, with 7 bases that match TRBD1. Looked up from germline, CDR1 is KGHSH and CDR2 is LQKENI. This CDR3 spans 15 amino acids.

This clonotype has a count of ten or more. Mismatch with germline at one junction end may stem from a read error. The V and J genes are TRBV15 and TRBJ1-5; D is unresolved. This CDR3 comprises 12 residues. Germline V gives CDR1 LNHNV, CDR2 YYDKDF (reference sequence). CDR3 loop: CATSIGGQPQNF. The CDR3 DNA follows: TGTGCCACCAGCATTGGCGGGCAGCCCCAGAATTTT.

In this sample, this clonotype turned up many times. This chain uses TRBV30 with TRBJ1-4, with D perhaps matching TRBD1 (5 bases). CDR1 GTSNPN and CDR2 SVGIG come from the germline V gene (reference sequence). CDR3 length: 15 residues. V was cut by 0 bases and J by 7 bases, with 15 bases left in between. CDR3 DNA: TGTGCCTGGAGTGTTCAAGGCCCGAGGGGTGAAAAACTGTTTTTT. It translates to CAWSVQGPRGEKLFF.

This clonotype has at least ten counts. The chain has TRBV29-1 and TRBJ2-1; D is tentatively TRBD1 or TRBD2 (6 bases each). Between the trimmed V and J ends, which lost 8 bases and 6 bases, there was a span of 20 bases. This CDR3 is built from 14 residues. Germline V gives CDR1 SQVTM, CDR2 ANQGSEA. The CDR3 nucleotides are TGCAGCTCATTATACAGGGTCGGGGGCAATGAGCAGTTCTTC. As protein: CSSLYRVGGNEQFF.

The sample holds many counts of this clonotype. The chain uses TRBV4-2 and TRBJ1-1; 7 bases fit TRBD1. The CDR3 sequence is 14 residues long. Germline CDR1 reads LGHNA; CDR2 reads YNFKEQ. V lost 6 bases to trimming and J lost 1 base; unmatched junction nucleotides: 5. CDR3 amino acids: CASRTGTANTEAFF. DNA for the CDR3: TGTGCCAGCAGGACAGGGACGGCGAACACTGAAGCTTTCTTT.

This clonotype occurred many times. This chain joins TRBV5-1 and TRBJ1-1; D remains ambiguous. Deletions cut 2 bases from V and 0 bases from J, with 11 bases between. Germline CDR1 reads SGHRS; CDR2 reads YFSETQ. The CDR3 has 15 amino acids. The CDR3 is CASSFERSMNTEAFF. The CDR3 coding sequence is TGCGCCAGCAGCTTCGAACGATCCATGAACACTGAAGCTTTCTTT.

A few counts support this clonotype. V and J are TRBV5-1 and TRBJ2-5, with TRBD2 matching over 8 bases. The CDR3 extends over 15 amino acids. The J segment lost 3 bases and the V segment lost 1 base, leaving 5 bases of the junction unmatched. Germline V gene sequence: CDR1 SGHRS, CDR2 YFSETQ. The CDR3 protein is CASSLSPRGEETQYF. CDR3 nucleotides: TGCGCCAGCAGCTTGTCACCGCGGGGGGAAGAGACCCAGTACTTC.

The J gene is TRBJ2-3, the V gene TRBV20-1, with D tentatively TRBD1 (5 bases). The CDR3 has 12 amino acids. The V end lost 0 bases, the J end lost 8 bases, and 9 bases lay between the germline ends. Per the germline V gene, CDR1 is DFQATT and CDR2 is SNEGSKA (reference sequence). The CDR3 nucleotides read TGCAGTGCTAGAGATTCAGGGCGTACGCAGTATTTT. Encoded protein: CSARDSGRTQYF.

This clonotype was picked up many times. The V call is TRBV5-1, the J call TRBJ2-7; 7 nucleotides align to TRBD1. CDR1 is SGHRS and CDR2 is YFSETQ in the germline V gene. This CDR3 has 15 residues. The trim removed 0 bases at V and 6 bases at J, leaving 9 bases unmatched. The CDR3 DNA reads TGCGCCAGCAGCTTGGCGGGACAGAGCCTTTCCGAGCAGTACTTC. Translated, it gives CASSLAGQSLSEQYF.

This clonotype was picked up many times. The chain combines TRBV20-1 with TRBJ1-5, with 9 bases fitting TRBD1. This CDR3 contains 15 residues. Germline V gives CDR1 DFQATT, CDR2 SNEGSKA (reference sequence). V dropped 1 base and J dropped 9; count of bases not matched to a gene: 10. CDR3 nucleotides: TGCAGTGCTAGAGGGCGGGACAGGGTCCAACCGCCCCAGCATTTT. Translated: CSARGRDRVQPPQHF.

This clonotype was picked up many times. This chain connects TRBV29-1 to TRBJ2-3; the D gene is possibly TRBD1 (6 bases). V lost 6 bases to trimming and J lost 2 bases, with 12 bases between them. CDR3 length: 13 residues. Germline V lookup: CDR1 SQVTM, CDR2 ANQGSEA. The CDR3 DNA is TGCAGCGTCGTAGGGGGAAACACAGATACGCAGTATTTT. Encoded protein: CSVVGGNTDTQYF.

This clonotype was detected many times. The chain is built from TRBV20-1 and TRBJ2-4; 10 bases line up with TRBD2. The CDR3 consists of 15 residues. CDR1 DFQATT and CDR2 SNEGSKA come from the germline V gene (reference sequence). J lost 5 bases, V lost 1 base, and 5 bases had no gene match. The CDR3 loop reads CSARALAGAQNIQYF. The CDR3 region has the DNA TGCAGTGCTAGAGCCCTAGCGGGGGCACAAAACATTCAGTACTTC.

This clonotype was counted many times. The V call is TRBV7-2, the J call TRBJ1-1; D not certain. Per germline, CDR1 SGHTA and CDR2 FQGNSA. The V end lost 7 bases, the J end lost 0 bases, and 12 bases lay between the germline ends. This CDR3 is 14 amino acids long. Here the CDR3 DNA reads TGTGCCAGCAAAGTCAGGCCTATGAACACTGAAGCTTTCTTT. This encodes CASKVRPMNTEAFF.

This clonotype was observed many times. This sequence joins TRBV7-2 and TRBJ2-1, with TRBD2 matching 14 bases. With V trimmed by 0 bases and J by 4 bases, 2 bases remained unmatched. The CDR3 runs 17 residues. The germline V gene has CDR1 SGHTA and CDR2 FQGNSA. CDR3 DNA sequence: TGTGCCAGCAGCTTAGCGGGACTAGCGGGAGCTTACAATGAGCAGTTCTTC. This sequence encodes CASSLAGLAGAYNEQFF.

This clonotype occurred many times. The chain uses TRBV5-1 and TRBJ1-1, with TRBD1 matching 7 bases. Germline V gene data show CDR1 as SGHRS and CDR2 as YFSETQ. The junction had 8 bases not matched to a gene; V was cut back by 4 bases and J by 8 bases. This CDR3 is 13 amino acids long. The CDR3 DNA reads as TGCGCCAGCAGCCCAGACGCGACAGGGGAAGCTTTCTTT. Protein product: CASSPDATGEAFF.

This clonotype was seen repeatedly, ten times or more. The chain links TRBV4-1 to TRBJ1-2, with TRBD1 matching 10 bases. CDR1 is MGHRA, CDR2 YSYEKL, per germline. The junction had 6 bases not matched to a gene; V was cut back by 4 bases and J by 4 bases. CDR3 length: 15 amino acids. This CDR3 reads CASSPRDRGGYGYTF. DNA for the CDR3: TGCGCCAGCAGCCCCCGGGACAGGGGTGGCTATGGCTACACCTTC.

This clonotype was recorded at least ten times. V is TRBV5-5 and J is TRBJ1-4; the match to TRBD1 covers 7 bases. After removal of 2 bases from V and 7 bases from J, the junction contained 8 bases not matched to a gene. The CDR3 loop spans 15 amino acids. CDR1 and CDR2 (germline): SGHKS, YYEKEE (reference sequence). The CDR3 sequence is CASSLIQGSGEKLFF. CDR3 nucleotide sequence: TGTGCCAGCAGCTTAATACAGGGGTCAGGTGAAAAACTGTTTTTT.